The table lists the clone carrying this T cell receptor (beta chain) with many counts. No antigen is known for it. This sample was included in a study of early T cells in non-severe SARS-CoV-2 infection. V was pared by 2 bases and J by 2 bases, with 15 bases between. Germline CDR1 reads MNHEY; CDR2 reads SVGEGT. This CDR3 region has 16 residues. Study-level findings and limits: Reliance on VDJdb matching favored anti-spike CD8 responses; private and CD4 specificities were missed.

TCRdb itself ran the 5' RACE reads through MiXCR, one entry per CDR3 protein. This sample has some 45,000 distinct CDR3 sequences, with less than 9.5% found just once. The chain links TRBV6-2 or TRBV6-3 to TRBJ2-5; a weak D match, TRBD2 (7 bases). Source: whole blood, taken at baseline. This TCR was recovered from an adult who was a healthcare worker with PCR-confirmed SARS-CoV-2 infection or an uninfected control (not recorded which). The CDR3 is CASSYPSGGQQETQYF. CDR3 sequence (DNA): TGTGCCAGCAGTTACCCCTCGGGGGGCCAGCAAGAGACCCAGTACTTC.